The text below deals with one TCR beta chain. This clonotype was seen a handful of times. Its antigen is currently not known. Base qualities were left out, and no much larger clone turns up one base away. This sample is drawn from a study of T cells in Graves' hyperthyroidism and ophthalmopathy (dated by TCRdb to about 2019). About the study as a whole: Peripheral blood was sampled at the time of initial diagnosis, prior to any treatment. A discovery cohort of approximately 97 patients, approximately 44 with Graves' ophthalmopathy and 55 to 60 with stable Graves' hyperthyroidism, was used to find distinguishing TCR V-J signatures. An independent validation cohort of around 19 hyperthyroidism patients and over 15 patients who later progressed to ophthalmopathy tested prospective prediction of ophthalmopathy. The 100 discovery patients were randomly divided into training and test sets at a 7:3 ratio. In six Graves' hyperthyroidism patients, the study also compared T-cell repertoires from thyroid tissue with T-cell repertoires from blood. Following sampling, methimazole starting at 30 mg daily was given to hyperthyroidism patients, and high-dose intravenous methylprednisolone was given to ophthalmopathy patients. The paper reports TCR Vbeta CDR3 sequencing of some 140 peripheral blood samples: around 45 ophthalmopathy, about 75 hyperthyroidism and 17 progressor patients. Overall results and qualifications from the work: Most expanded thyroid clonotypes (frequency above 0.001) were also detected in blood, suggesting blood repertoires may reflect thyroid immune responses. During validation, the model predicted progression to ophthalmopathy a median of about 6.5 months ahead of onset, with around 71% sensitivity and 72.22% specificity. Ophthalmopathy was separated from stable hyperthyroidism by a 13 V-J signature model, with approximately 89% sensitivity and about 81% specificity obtained in cross-validation and 80%/75% obtained in testing. No statistical method was used to fix the sample size in advance, and group allocation was not hidden from the investigators.

Amplification of TCR beta CDR3 regions was carried out from RNA transcripts. For the first round of RT-PCR on the TCR CDR3, the HTBI primer set was used together with the Qiagen OneStep RT-PCR kit. Libraries were constructed in a second round of multiplex PCR, after which size selection and purification were carried out. Libraries were sequenced paired-end with 100 bp reads on an Illumina HiSeq2000. In the authors' own workflow: Raw data were processed with SOAPnuke, discarding reads with adapters, uncalled bases, mean Phred below 15, or no exact constant-primer or identifier match. COPE v1.2.5 was used to merge high-quality paired reads, and clonotypes were defined as unique nucleotide sequences. Clonotypes were aligned to IMGT TRBV, TRBD and TRBJ reference segments using MiTCR v1.1. The analysis included only V-J combinations with a frequency above 0.0001, which together covered over 98% of the repertoires. The TCS score was defined as the ratio of F50 (clonal expansion) to E x V (chaos), calculated using BLOSUM62-based TCRdist between CDR3 peptides within each V-J. Welch's t-statistics and random forest reduced just over 500 V-J features to about 12, which were used in a naive Bayes classifier (R e1071). Starting from the raw public reads, TCRdb applied fastp trimming at Q25, assembled clones with MiXCR and retained in-frame beta chains. Every CDR3 protein is listed once, alongside the most common genes and DNA of its rows. The V and J calls shown here were made by TCRdb, not taken from the authors' results. In this sample the table shows fewer than 600,000 distinct CDR3 sequences, approximately 15% of which occur a single time. Clones ranked in the top ten supply about a sixth of the sample.

The germline V gene specifies MNHEY as CDR1 and SVGAGI as CDR2. The CDR3 measures 17 amino acids from cysteine to phenylalanine. Only the CDR3 DNA stays, 51 bases, in frame from base 1. Between the V and J ends, shortened by 0 bases and 0 bases respectively, the junction contains 11 bases. A patient counted as having stable Graves' hyperthyroidism if no progression to ophthalmopathy occurred over 18 months of follow-up. Hyperthyroidism patients were newly diagnosed, had a disease duration of under 2 months, and were aged 18 to 65 years. The study excluded patients with uncontrolled infections, other autoimmune diseases, pregnancy or lactation. Diagnoses were based on clinical symptoms, serum thyroxine and TRAb, thyroid ultrasound and orbital computed tomography. Ficoll-Paque density gradient centrifugation was used to isolate PBMCs from around 10 ml of fresh peripheral blood. Total RNA was extracted with Trizol reagent, and quality was checked on an Agilent 2100 Bioanalyzer.

The sequence links TRBV6-5 to TRBJ1-4, with no D gene named confidently. The source of this sequence is a woman aged 18-29 years with Graves' hyperthyroidism. Input material: blood. The CDR3 in this case is CASSYSMAETTNEKLFF. The DNA sequence is given as TGTGCCAGCAGTTACTCGATGGCAGAGACAACTAATGAAAAACTGTTTTTT.